This paragraph covers one T cell receptor (beta chain) sequence. This sample was taken from a study of blood T cell repertoires in COVID-19. Study in general: COVID-19 samples from acute and convalescent phases originated in the United States, Italy and Spain.

The protocol was immunoSEQ multiplex PCR, while the TCRdb copy is restricted to in-frame clones and leaves out a portion. The data hold about 270,000 clones, with around four fifths observed a single time. Germline V gene data show CDR1 as SQVTM and CDR2 as ANQGSEA. The CDR3 is 12 residues long. V lost 6 bases, J lost 0 bases, and 3 bases lay in between. Sequencing used peripheral blood. This clonotype originated in a woman in her forties or fifties who had recovered from COVID-19. V is TRBV29-1 and J is TRBJ2-6; no clear D. CDR3 amino acids: CSVHSGANVLTF. CDR3 DNA sequence: TGCAGCGTCCACTCTGGGGCCAACGTCCTGACTTTC.